This entry lists 11 T cell receptor beta chains sequenced from one sample in a study of CD4 T cells in relation to SARS-CoV-2 and coronaviruses. CD4+ T cells from unexposed donors were obtained before the COVID-19 pandemic (2011-2018). TCRdb's table, derived via immunoSEQ multiplex PCR, lists solely in-frame clones and lacks some. The sample holds more than 50,000 clones; 86% are singletons and the top ten take around 1.5%. Sequencing was performed on memory CD4+ T cells from PBMCs. The source is a human donor in good health.

The chain uses TRBV7-2 and TRBJ2-3; 7 bases map to TRBD2. Germline CDR1 and CDR2: SGHTA and FQGNSA. Unmatched junction bases numbered 4, after V lost 0 bases and J lost 7 bases. CDR3 length: 14 residues. The CDR3 spells CASSLAREQNTQYF. The CDR3 bases are TGTGCCAGCAGCTTAGCGCGGGAGCAGAATACGCAGTATTTT. Variable domain in full (rest from reference TRBV7-2 and TRBJ2-3): GAGVSQSPSNKVTEKGKDVELRCDPISGHTALYWYRQSLGQGLEFLIYFQGNSAPDKSGLPSDRFSAERTGGSVSTLTIQRTQQEDSAVYLCASSLAREQNTQYFGPGTRLTVL.

In nucleotides, the CDR3 is TGTGCCACCAGTGATCGGCGAGTAGGGGGTTACAATGAGCAGTTCTTC. This translates into CATSDRRVGGYNEQFF. This chain links TRBV24-1 with TRBJ2-1; D is perhaps TRBD1 (6 bases). The V end was cut by 3 bases, the J end by 4 bases, with 15 bases between. Germline CDR1 and CDR2: KGHDR and SFDVKD. The length of the CDR3 is 16 residues.

The rearrangement joins TRBV5-4 to TRBJ2-1; 7 positions agree with TRBD2. With V trimmed by 1 base and J by 5 bases, 15 bases remained unmatched. This CDR3 is 18 amino acids long. Germline values: CDR1 SGHNT, CDR2 YYREEE (reference sequence). CDR3 sequence: CASSLRAGRAHINNEQFF. The CDR3 DNA reads TGTGCCAGCAGCTTGCGGGCGGGGAGGGCGCATATAAACAATGAGCAGTTCTTC.

J is TRBJ2-1 and V is TRBV4-1; D is undetermined. From germline, CDR1 is MGHRA and CDR2 YSYEKL. Trimming removed 0 bases at V and 2 bases at J, with 11 bases between. CDR3 size: 16 residues. CDR3 region: CASSQDSSRPYNEQFF. Written as DNA, the CDR3 is TGCGCCAGCAGCCAAGATAGTAGTCGGCCCTACAATGAGCAGTTCTTC.

CDR3 in amino acids: CASTNPRSSGNTIYF. CDR3 DNA: TGTGCCAGCACCAACCCACGTTCCTCTGGAAACACCATATATTTT. This chain connects TRBV28 to TRBJ1-3, with D uncertain. The CDR3 extends over 15 amino acids. V was shortened by 7 bases and J by 0 bases, with 13 bases between the two germline ends. Germline values: CDR1 MDHEN, CDR2 SYDVKM.

This chain uses TRBV10-3 with TRBJ2-1; 9 bases are a match to TRBD2. With 6 bases clipped from V and 6 bases from J, the junction kept 12 bases outside the gene matches. The CDR3 extends over 16 amino acids. CDR1 and CDR2 from the germline V gene are ENHRY and SYGVKD. The CDR3 spells CAISEREVGPRNEQFF. DNA for the CDR3: TGTGCCATCAGCGAGCGGGAGGTCGGCCCACGCAATGAGCAGTTCTTC.

This chain joins TRBV30 and TRBJ2-5, with 8 bases lining up with TRBD1. The V segment lost 1 base and the J segment 1 base; nucleotides outside the gene matches: 8. The CDR3 has 16 amino acids. Per the germline V gene, CDR1 is GTSNPN and CDR2 is SVGIG (reference sequence). CDR3 residues: CAWSARTGRPQETQYF. The CDR3 DNA reads TGTGCCTGGAGTGCCCGGACAGGGCGACCCCAAGAGACCCAGTACTTC. Using reference TRBV30 and TRBJ2-5 for the parts outside the CDR3, the full variable domain is SQTIHQWPATLVQPVGSPLSLECTVEGTSNPNLYWYRQAAGRGLQLLFYSVGIGQISSEVPQNLSASRPQDRQFILSSKKLLLSDSGFYLCAWSARTGRPQETQYFGPGTRLLVL.

The chain joins TRBV3-1 (or the pseudogene TRBV3-2) to TRBJ1-4; D is possibly TRBD1 (5 bases). The length of the CDR3 is 14 residues. V lost 1 base, J lost 14 bases, and 17 bases lay in between. CDR1 and CDR2 from the germline V gene are LGHDT and YNNKEL (reference sequence). CDR3 nucleotides: TGTGCCAGCAGCCAAGTAGGGGCTACATCACGGCTGTTTTTT. As protein: CASSQVGATSRLFF.

The chain couples TRBV5-1 to TRBJ2-7, with 9 bases identical to TRBD1. The CDR3 spans 20 residues. After removal of 4 bases from V and 3 bases from J, the junction contained 23 bases not matched to a gene. Germline-derived CDR1 and CDR2 are SGHRS and YFSETQ. The CDR3 region is CASSPTGQGRDRDYRYEQYF. DNA of the CDR3: TGCGCCAGCAGCCCAACTGGACAGGGGCGCGACCGGGACTATCGCTACGAGCAGTACTTC.

The J gene is TRBJ2-5, the V gene TRBV9; D tentatively reads TRBD1 or TRBD2 (6 bases each). This CDR3 region has 16 residues. Germline lookup yields CDR1 SGDLS and CDR2 YYNGEE. Deletions cut 4 bases from V and 5 bases from J, with 21 bases between. As DNA, the CDR3 is TGTGCCAGCAGCCCAAAGGGGGGAACGGGAGTCGAGACCCAGTACTTC. This translates into CASSPKGGTGVETQYF. The full variable domain, completed using reference TRBV9 and TRBJ2-5, is DSGVTQTPKHLITATGQRVTLRCSPRSGDLSVYWYQQSLDQGLQFLIQYYNGEERAKGNILERFSAQQFPDLHSELNLSSLELGDSALYFCASSPKGGTGVETQYFGPGTRLLVL.

The rearrangement uses TRBV19 and TRBJ1-5; possible D gene TRBD1, 6 bases. The CDR3 totals 16 residues. V shed 6 bases and J shed 1 base, with 16 bases lying between them. CDR1 is LNHDA, CDR2 SQIVND, per germline (reference sequence). CDR3 sequence (DNA): TGTGCCAGTAGAGGGGGGGCATTTTGGAGCAATCAGCCCCAGCATTTT. Amino acid sequence: CASRGGAFWSNQPQHF. Complete variable domain (other parts from reference TRBV19 and TRBJ1-5): DGGITQSPKYLFRKEGQNVTLSCEQNLNHDAMYWYRQDPGQGLRLIYYSQIVNDFQKGDIAEGYSVSREKKESFPLTVTSAQKNPTAFYLCASRGGAFWSNQPQHFGDGTRLSIL.